A single sample gave rise to the 2 T cell receptor beta chains below, sequenced in a study of T cells in Graves' hyperthyroidism and ophthalmopathy. Amplification of TCR beta CDR3 regions used RNA as the template. When the TCR CDR3 underwent first-round RT-PCR, the HTBI primer set was used. TCRdb reprocessed the multiplex PCR reads with MiXCR, giving one entry per CDR3 protein. The table shows about half a million distinct CDR3 sequences, with about 16% occurring only once. Sequencing input: blood. These receptors were collected from a woman aged 25-40 years with Graves' ophthalmopathy.

This clonotype was detected many times. The chain recombines TRBV7-9 with TRBJ2-1; 11 bases match TRBD2. J gave up 6 bases and V 8 bases, and 9 bases lay outside the gene matches. CDR1 is SEHNR and CDR2 is FQNEAQ in the germline V gene (reference sequence). The CDR3 contains 15 residues. CDR3 protein: CASSTSGRVTNEQFF. CDR3 sequence (DNA): TGTGCCAGCTCCACTAGCGGGAGAGTCACCAATGAGCAGTTCTTC.

The V gene is TRBV6-1, the J gene TRBJ1-1; D not resolved. CDR3 length: 13 residues. Trimming shortened V by 5 bases and J by 11 bases, and 18 bases separated the two germline ends. CDR1 is MNHNS, CDR2 SASEGT, per germline. In DNA, the CDR3 is TGTGCCAGCAGTCCCGAATGGGCCGAGGGCGCTTTCTTT. Its translation is CASSPEWAEGAFF.